Below, one T cell receptor (beta chain) is given with its context. The data originate from a study of blood T cell repertoires in COVID-19. The overall study: The United States, Italy and Spain were the sources of the acute and convalescent COVID-19 samples. Sources were T cells, B-cell-depleted T cells, or PBMCs; the material itself was cDNA or gDNA.

The CDR3 sequence is 12 residues long. Trimming took 8 bases from V and 8 from J, leaving 12 bases between them. This table comes from immunoSEQ multiplex PCR, and its TCRdb copy is limited to in-frame clones, with some not included. The data contain approximately 110,000 clones, around 85% of them seen just once; the ten biggest clones take up roughly 1.4%. This chain connects TRBV12-3 or TRBV12-4 to TRBJ1-4; D may be TRBD1 (6 bases). The source is a man between 50 and 59 years old with acute or convalescent COVID-19. Sequenced sample: peripheral blood. CDR3 amino acids: CASSRGGEKLFF. The CDR3 bases are TGTGCCAGCTCTAGAGGGGGAGAAAAACTGTTTTTT.